This T cell receptor (beta chain) is from a study of STAT5B mutations in CD4+ large granular lymphocyte leukemia. The assay was run at survey level. Data came from immunoSEQ multiplex PCR; TCRdb stores just in-frame clones and leaves some out. The sample yields around 30,000 clones, roughly 72% seen once. About this clone: Its antigen is unknown.

General study results and limits: Top patient clones used TRBV06 genes more often: 8/27 versus 2/35 in controls.

The CDR3 sequence is 20 residues long. The germline CDR1 and CDR2 sequences are LNHDA and SQIVND (reference sequence). Trimming at V came to 3 bases and at J to 8 bases, leaving 23 bases not matched to a gene. Control samples were healthy donors' buffy coats. Material for sequencing was CD4+ T cells from blood buffy coats. This clonotype was obtained from a human donor in good health. J is TRBJ2-1 and V is TRBV19; 9 positions agree with TRBD2. The CDR3 here is CASSIYASFGRGGSKDEQFF. The CDR3 DNA is TGTGCCAGTAGTATCTACGCCTCATTTGGGCGGGGGGGCAGTAAGGATGAGCAGTTCTTC.